In its sample, the clone carrying this T cell receptor beta chain was seen a few times. Its antigen is unidentified. The record originates from a study of T-cell reconstitution after alpha-beta-depleted transplantation in children. General study findings and limits: After transplant, high TCRbeta diversity at day 60 in some patients arose from surviving recipient T cells and thymic progenitors. The origin of alpha-beta T cells about two months after transplant was reportedly several hundred expanded graft clones. One year after transplant, T-cell counts and diversity came mostly from newly produced T cells.

The CDR3 runs 17 residues. The V segment lost 4 bases and the J segment 2 bases; nucleotides outside the gene matches: 13. Germline loops: CDR1 MDHEN, CDR2 SYDVKM. The TCRbeta library incorporated unique molecular identifiers. TCRdb ran MiXCR on the PCR reads and lists one entry per CDR3 protein. The sample contains some 350,000 distinct CDR3 sequences, roughly 15% of which appear only once. The chain carries TRBV28 and TRBJ2-7, with 8 positions matching TRBD1. The receptor comes from a male patient aged 2-15 years who had a stem cell transplant for acute lymphoblastic leukemia, so the T cells may come from the graft donor. The sequences come from PBMCs, mostly from graft donor cells, collected 360 days after TCRalphabeta/CD19-depleted stem cell transplant. The CDR3 DNA is TGTGCCAGCAGTTCCATCTTCCGGGACAGGCCAACCTACGAGCAGTACTTC. It codes for CASSSIFRDRPTYEQYF.